A selection of T cell receptor beta chains follows, all from one sample in a study of blood T cell repertoires in COVID-19. The assay was immunoSEQ multiplex PCR, and TCRdb's table has in-frame clones only and misses some. The sample holds about 200,000 clones, about nine tenths seen once. Sequenced input: peripheral blood. The receptor set was obtained from a man in his late teens or twenties with active or convalescent COVID-19. Both conserved end residues are part of each CDR3. The D gene is left open where the match is weak. Clone size is stated in some rows and not others, as once, few, many or a class when expanded.

V: TRBV2; J: TRBJ2-5; D: TRBD2; size: NA; CDR3: CASSELRLASETQYF; DNA: TGTGCCAGCAGTGAATTGAGACTAGCATCAGAGACCCAGTACTTC
V: TRBV30; J: TRBJ2-1; D: TRBD2; size: once; CDR3: CACQTSGAYNEQFF; DNA: TGTGCCTGCCAGACTAGCGGAGCCTACAATGAGCAGTTCTTC
V: TRBV3-1/TRBV3-2; J: TRBJ1-1; D: NA; size: NA; CDR3: CASSQDLQAWAEAFF; DNA: TGTGCCAGCAGCCAAGATCTGCAGGCTTGGGCTGAAGCTTTCTTT
V: TRBV5-6; J: TRBJ2-5; D: TRBD1; size: NA; CDR3: CASSLRATGGETQYF; DNA: TGTGCCAGCAGCTTGCGGGCGACAGGGGGCGAGACCCAGTACTTC
V: TRBV5-8; J: TRBJ1-6; D: NA; size: once; CDR3: CASSRRGARSPLHF; DNA: TGTGCCAGCAGTCGGAGGGGAGCCCGTTCACCCCTCCACTTT
V: TRBV18; J: TRBJ2-7; D: NA; size: NA; CDR3: CASSPPGEAGLAQYF; DNA: TGTGCCAGCTCACCACCGGGGGAAGCGGGCCTAGCTCAGTACTTC
V: TRBV11-2; J: TRBJ2-7; D: TRBD2; size: NA; CDR3: CASSPGGKAGQYF; DNA: TGTGCCAGCAGCCCGGGGGGGAAGGCGGGTCAGTACTTC
V: TRBV30; J: TRBJ2-7; D: TRBD1; size: NA; CDR3: CAWSRGQAPGEQYF; DNA: TGTGCCTGGAGTAGGGGACAGGCCCCAGGAGAGCAGTACTTC
V: TRBV14; J: TRBJ1-1; D: TRBD1; size: NA; CDR3: CASSLLQGVNTEAFF; DNA: TGTGCCAGCAGCCTACTACAGGGGGTGAACACTGAAGCTTTCTTT
V: TRBV6-1; J: TRBJ1-1; D: TRBD1; size: NA; CDR3: CASSEHRGVGTEAFF; DNA: TGTGCCAGCAGTGAACACAGGGGTGTCGGCACTGAAGCTTTCTTT
V: TRBV18; J: TRBJ2-2; D: TRBD2; size: NA; CDR3: CASSGSGKRNAGELFF; DNA: TGTGCCAGCTCAGGTAGCGGGAAACGTAACGCCGGGGAGCTGTTTTTT
V: TRBV4-3; J: TRBJ1-2; D: TRBD1; size: NA; CDR3: CASSQDFGTAHYGYTF; DNA: TGCGCCAGCAGCCAAGATTTCGGGACAGCGCACTATGGCTACACCTTC
V: TRBV6-5; J: TRBJ1-1; D: TRBD1; size: NA; CDR3: CASSYSGQQNTEAFF; DNA: TGTGCCAGCAGTTACTCGGGACAGCAGAACACTGAAGCTTTCTTT
V: TRBV30; J: TRBJ1-2; D: NA; size: NA; CDR3: CAWTGGQGGYTF; DNA: TGTGCCTGGACCGGGGGGCAGGGTGGCTACACCTTC
V: TRBV7-3; J: TRBJ1-2; D: TRBD1; size: NA; CDR3: CASSADRGIGYTF; DNA: TGTGCCAGCAGCGCCGACAGGGGTATTGGCTACACCTTC
V: TRBV4-1; J: TRBJ1-6; D: NA; size: NA; CDR3: CASSQAVRGMNSPLHF; DNA: TGCGCCAGCAGCCAAGCGGTCCGGGGAATGAATTCACCCCTCCACTTT
V: TRBV6-1; J: TRBJ1-2; D: NA; size: NA; CDR3: CASHARNYGYTF; DNA: TGTGCCAGCCACGCCAGGAACTATGGCTACACCTTC
V: TRBV5-1; J: TRBJ1-5; D: TRBD1; size: few; CDR3: CASSLGQFPGPQHF; DNA: TGCGCCAGCAGCCTGGGACAGTTCCCTGGGCCCCAGCATTTT
V: TRBV9; J: TRBJ1-1; D: TRBD1; size: NA; CDR3: CASSVSWTGDVEAFF; DNA: TGTGCCAGCAGCGTATCCTGGACAGGGGACGTAGAAGCTTTCTTT
V: TRBV5-4; J: TRBJ2-7; D: NA; size: NA; CDR3: CASSLTSGGRYEQYF; DNA: TGTGCCAGCAGCTTAACTTCGGGGGGCCGCTACGAGCAGTACTTC
V: TRBV6-5; J: TRBJ2-7; D: TRBD2; size: NA; CDR3: CASSRLAGSSYEQYF; DNA: TGTGCCAGCAGTCGACTAGCGGGAAGCTCCTACGAGCAGTACTTC
V: TRBV9; J: TRBJ2-6; D: NA; size: NA; CDR3: CASSGGDSLSGANVLTF; DNA: TGTGCCAGCAGCGGGGGGGACAGCCTCTCTGGGGCCAACGTCCTGACTTTC
V: TRBV7-9; J: TRBJ1-2; D: NA; size: NA; CDR3: CASSLELWTVELNYGYTF; DNA: TGTGCCAGCAGCTTAGAACTTTGGACAGTAGAGCTTAACTATGGCTACACCTTC
V: TRBV6-2/TRBV6-3; J: TRBJ1-1; D: NA; size: NA; CDR3: CASSYGGQGRTEAFF; DNA: TGTGCCAGCAGTTACGGTGGGCAGGGGAGAACTGAAGCTTTCTTT
V: TRBV12-5; J: TRBJ2-7; D: NA; size: NA; CDR3: CASGPRQALYEQYF; DNA: TGTGCTAGTGGTCCAAGACAGGCGCTCTACGAGCAGTACTTC
V: TRBV6-6; J: TRBJ2-7; D: TRBD2; size: NA; CDR3: CASSSIAGSSYEQYF; DNA: TGTGCCAGCAGTTCCATAGCGGGAAGCTCCTACGAGCAGTACTTC
V: TRBV21-1; J: TRBJ2-7; D: NA; size: NA; CDR3: CASSKPGQGDHEQYF; DNA: TGTGCCAGCAGCAAACCGGGACAGGGGGACCACGAGCAGTACTTC
V: TRBV18; J: TRBJ2-1; D: TRBD1; size: NA; CDR3: CASSPRRFETGGYNEQFF; DNA: TGTGCCAGCTCACCCCGGAGATTCGAGACAGGGGGATACAATGAGCAGTTCTTC
V: TRBV18; J: TRBJ2-5; D: TRBD1; size: NA; CDR3: CASSAGTGGAETQYF; DNA: TGTGCCAGCTCAGCCGGGACAGGGGGCGCGGAGACCCAGTACTTC
V: TRBV6-6; J: TRBJ2-1; D: TRBD2; size: NA; CDR3: CASSYSGLENEQFF; DNA: TGTGCCAGCAGTTACTCGGGACTAGAAAATGAGCAGTTCTTC
V: TRBV21-1; J: TRBJ1-6; D: NA; size: NA; CDR3: CASSRGTGTGGKNSPLHF; DNA: TGTGCCAGCAGCAGGGGTACCGGGACAGGGGGCAAAAATTCACCCCTCCACTTT
V: TRBV6-6; J: TRBJ2-2; D: TRBD2; size: NA; CDR3: CASASGGRGVSKELFF; DNA: TGTGCCAGCGCCTCCGGAGGGCGGGGGGTTTCCAAGGAGCTGTTTTTT
V: TRBV9; J: TRBJ1-2; D: TRBD1; size: NA; CDR3: CASSATDRGSRGYTF; DNA: TGTGCCAGCAGCGCCACGGACAGGGGCAGTCGGGGCTACACCTTC
V: TRBV27; J: TRBJ1-6; D: NA; size: NA; CDR3: CASRRGGNSPLHF; DNA: TGTGCCAGCAGAAGGGGTGGCAATTCACCCCTCCACTTT
V: TRBV9; J: TRBJ1-6; D: NA; size: once; CDR3: CASSVGGGWADNSPLHF; DNA: TGTGCCAGCAGCGTAGGAGGAGGATGGGCAGATAATTCACCCCTCCACTTT
V: TRBV4-2; J: TRBJ2-5; D: NA; size: NA; CDR3: CASSQDGGQLQETQYF; DNA: TGTGCCAGCAGCCAAGACGGGGGACAGTTACAAGAGACCCAGTACTTC
V: TRBV28; J: TRBJ2-1; D: TRBD2; size: few; CDR3: CASSASSGPNNEQFF; DNA: TGTGCCAGCAGTGCGTCTAGCGGGCCGAACAATGAGCAGTTCTTC
V: TRBV21-1; J: TRBJ2-3; D: NA; size: NA; CDR3: CASSKARLAGGPYTQYF; DNA: TGTGCCAGCAGCAAAGCAAGACTAGCGGGGGGGCCATATACGCAGTATTTT
V: TRBV12-5; J: TRBJ2-2; D: NA; size: once; CDR3: CASGLGGGWSGELFF; DNA: TGTGCTAGTGGTTTGGGCGGGGGCTGGAGCGGGGAGCTGTTTTTT
V: TRBV20-1; J: TRBJ1-4; D: NA; size: NA; CDR3: CSASIGQKNEKLFF; DNA: TGCAGTGCTAGTATTGGACAGAAGAATGAAAAACTGTTTTTT
V: TRBV28; J: TRBJ1-2; D: TRBD1; size: NA; CDR3: CASSFQHPDRAEYGYTF; DNA: TGTGCCAGCAGCTTCCAACACCCGGACAGGGCTGAGTATGGCTACACCTTC
V: TRBV7-9; J: TRBJ1-4; D: NA; size: NA; CDR3: CASSETGSAIEKLFF; DNA: TGTGCCAGCAGCGAGACAGGAAGTGCAATTGAAAAACTGTTTTTT
V: TRBV15; J: TRBJ1-1; D: NA; size: NA; CDR3: CATSRRQGNTEAFF; DNA: TGTGCCACCAGCAGGCGTCAGGGCAACACTGAAGCTTTCTTT
V: TRBV7-3; J: TRBJ2-1; D: TRBD2; size: NA; CDR3: CASALAGFNEQFF; DNA: TGTGCCAGCGCCCTAGCGGGCTTCAATGAGCAGTTCTTC
V: TRBV10-3; J: TRBJ1-1; D: NA; size: NA; CDR3: CAISESIQGAFF; DNA: TGTGCCATCAGTGAGAGTATTCAGGGGGCTTTCTTT
V: TRBV4-2; J: TRBJ2-7; D: TRBD2; size: NA; CDR3: CASSLTGTSTFYEQYF; DNA: TGTGCCAGCAGCCTCACCGGGACTAGCACCTTCTACGAGCAGTACTTC
V: TRBV11-2; J: TRBJ2-1; D: NA; size: NA; CDR3: CASSLEGLNHRNNEQFF; DNA: TGTGCCAGCAGCTTAGAAGGACTAAATCATCGAAACAATGAGCAGTTCTTC
V: TRBV19; J: TRBJ1-3; D: NA; size: few; CDR3: CASSIALASDTIYF; DNA: TGTGCCAGTAGTATAGCCCTCGCGTCGGACACCATATATTTT
V: TRBV7-9; J: TRBJ1-2; D: TRBD1; size: NA; CDR3: CASSLDRGWRGYTF; DNA: TGTGCCAGCAGCTTGGACAGGGGTTGGCGCGGCTACACCTTC
V: TRBV5-1; J: TRBJ1-3; D: NA; size: NA; CDR3: CASRVARGIDTIYF; DNA: TGCGCCAGCAGGGTAGCGAGGGGGATTGACACCATATATTTT